One sample yielded the 30 T cell receptor beta chains listed below, sequenced in a study of blood T cell repertoires in COVID-19. Generated by immunoSEQ multiplex PCR, the TCRdb table keeps only in-frame clones and is missing some. The sample lists 60,000 or so clones; approximately 81% were seen once. The sample comprised peripheral blood. The receptors stem from an elderly woman with acute or convalescent COVID-19.

This rearrangement joins TRBV6-1 to TRBJ2-5, with D perhaps matching TRBD1 (7 bases). Deletions cut 4 bases from V and 2 bases from J, with 26 bases between. There are 19 residues in the CDR3. Germline lookup yields CDR1 MNHNS and CDR2 SASEGT. CDR3 amino acids: CASSGPGGLLGGGQETQYF. CDR3 nucleotides: TGTGCCAGCAGTGGCCCAGGGGGATTACTAGGAGGGGGACAAGAGACCCAGTACTTC.

The chain has TRBV27 and TRBJ1-2; no clear D. The germline V gene encodes CDR1 MNHEY and CDR2 SMNVEV (reference sequence). V shed 2 bases and J shed 5 bases, with 9 bases lying between them. This CDR3 comprises 13 residues. The DNA of the CDR3 is TGTGCCAGCAGTTTAAGTTCGGGGTATGGCTACACCTTC. This gives the protein CASSLSSGYGYTF.

The chain couples TRBV21-1 to TRBJ1-6. TRBV21-1 is a known pseudogene. This CDR3 is 15 amino acids long. The CDR3 spells CAIPGGAPYNSPLHF. The CDR3 DNA sequence: TGTGCCATCCCAGGAGGGGCCCCATATAATTCACCCCTCCACTTT.

This chain connects TRBV18 to TRBJ1-2, with a weak D call TRBD1 (5 bases). Germline CDR1 is KGHSH and CDR2 is LQKENI. V lost 4 bases and J lost 4, with 16 bases in between. This CDR3 is 15 amino acids long. The CDR3 sequence is CASSRGDSESYGYTF. CDR3 bases: TGTGCCAGCTCACGGGGTGACAGCGAGTCCTATGGCTACACCTTC.

V usage is TRBV9 and J usage is TRBJ2-7; D remains unclear. V was shortened by 0 bases and J by 1 base, with 11 bases between the two germline ends. This CDR3 is 15 amino acids long. CDR1 is SGDLS, CDR2 YYNGEE, per germline. This CDR3 reads CASSVDGSQSYEQYF. The DNA of the CDR3 is TGTGCCAGCAGCGTAGACGGGTCCCAATCCTACGAGCAGTACTTC.

The chain has TRBV2 and TRBJ2-7; tentative D call: TRBD2 (6 bases). The CDR3 consists of 16 residues. Trimming took 6 bases from V and 2 from J, leaving 20 bases between them. Germline V gives CDR1 SNHLY, CDR2 FYNNEI. DNA for the CDR3: TGTGCCAGCAGCACGCCTTCATTCTCTAGCGCCTACGAGCAGTACTTC. Translated: CASSTPSFSSAYEQYF.

This clone came up once. This sequence joins TRBV7-3 and TRBJ1-2; D might be TRBD1 (6 bases). This CDR3 comprises 15 residues. The germline V and J ends were trimmed by 5 bases and 4 bases, with 17 bases remaining between them. CDR1 SGHTA and CDR2 FQGTGA come from the germline V gene. The CDR3 is CASSPGAGLLYGYTF. DNA of the CDR3: TGTGCCAGCAGCCCAGGGGCAGGGTTGCTCTATGGCTACACCTTC.

The chain uses TRBV12-5 and TRBJ2-2, with 7 bases aligning to TRBD1. V was clipped by 5 bases and J by 8 bases; unmatched bases: 8. CDR3 size: 14 residues. Germline V gene lookup returns CDR1 LGHNT and CDR2 FRNRAP. The CDR3 nucleotides read TGTGCTAGTGGTAGGACAGGCACAGGTGGGGAGCTGTTTTTT. Translating it yields CASGRTGTGGELFF.

The chain employs TRBV19 and TRBJ2-1; 8 bases fit TRBD2. The germline V gene has CDR1 LNHDA and CDR2 SQIVND (reference sequence). The CDR3 is 13 residues long. After removal of 5 bases from V and 4 bases from J, the junction contained 1 base not matched to a gene. The CDR3 spells CASSRGGYNEQFF. DNA for the CDR3: TGTGCCAGTAGTCGGGGGGGTTACAATGAGCAGTTCTTC. Complete variable domain (other parts from reference TRBV19 and TRBJ2-1): DGGITQSPKYLFRKEGQNVTLSCEQNLNHDAMYWYRQDPGQGLRLIYYSQIVNDFQKGDIAEGYSVSREKKESFPLTVTSAQKNPTAFYLCASSRGGYNEQFFGPGTRLTVL.

V gene TRBV7-2 combines with J gene TRBJ1-6, with D possibly being TRBD1 (6 bases). CDR3 length: 14 residues. Germline CDR1 is SGHTA and CDR2 is FQGNSA. Trimming took 8 bases from V and 4 from J, leaving 12 bases between them. As DNA, the CDR3 is TGTGCCAGCCATTTAACAGGGTATAATTCACCCCTCCACTTT. Its translation is CASHLTGYNSPLHF. Variable domain in full (rest from reference TRBV7-2 and TRBJ1-6): GAGVSQSPSNKVTEKGKDVELRCDPISGHTALYWYRQSLGQGLEFLIYFQGNSAPDKSGLPSDRFSAERTGGSVSTLTIQRTQQEDSAVYLCASHLTGYNSPLHFGNGTRLTVT.

The rearrangement links TRBV19 to TRBJ2-2, with 9 bases matching TRBD1. This CDR3 region has 15 residues. J was trimmed by 6 bases and V by 3 bases; bases with no gene match: 5. Per the germline V gene, CDR1 is LNHDA and CDR2 is SQIVND (reference sequence). CDR3 in DNA: TGTGCCAGTAGTATTAGGACAGGGGAATCCGGGGAGCTGTTTTTT. Its translation is CASSIRTGESGELFF.

This chain connects TRBV14 to TRBJ1-1; tentative D call: TRBD1 (5 bases). Deletions cut 1 base from V and 3 bases from J, with 12 bases between. CDR3 length: 15 residues. Germline V CDR1 and CDR2: SGHDN, FVKESK. The CDR3 region is CASSQGGARDTEAFF. CDR3 bases: TGTGCCAGCAGCCAAGGGGGCGCCAGGGACACTGAAGCTTTCTTT.

The chain recombines TRBV6-5 with TRBJ1-2; the D is unclear. In germline, CDR1 is MNHEY, CDR2 SVGAGI. CDR3 length: 12 residues. V lost 7 bases to trimming and J lost 4 bases, with 10 bases between them. The CDR3 coding sequence is TGTGCCAGCAACCTGATGAGCTATGGCTACACCTTC. This gives the protein CASNLMSYGYTF.

The J gene is TRBJ2-3, the V gene TRBV18; TRBD1 might be the D (5 bases). The CDR3 length is 14 residues. Trimming pared 3 bases from V and 3 bases from J, leaving 10 bases between. The germline CDR1 and CDR2 sequences are KGHSH and LQKENI. CDR3 loop: CASSPDMETDTQYF. As DNA, the CDR3 is TGTGCCAGCTCACCGGACATGGAAACAGATACGCAGTATTTT.

The chain recombines TRBV5-1 with TRBJ1-4, with TRBD1 matching over 9 bases. Germline-derived CDR1 and CDR2 are SGHRS and YFSETQ. V was clipped by 4 bases and J by 8 bases; unmatched bases: 6. This CDR3 is 14 amino acids long. The CDR3 sequence is CASSGDRVEEKLFF. CDR3 DNA: TGCGCCAGCAGCGGGGACAGGGTTGAAGAAAAACTGTTTTTT.

This clone was counted between two and nine times. The J gene is TRBJ1-1, the V gene TRBV2, with TRBD1 matching over 9 bases. The CDR3 length is 13 residues. J lost 10 bases, V lost 5 bases, and 8 bases had no gene match. Looked up from germline, CDR1 is SNHLY and CDR2 is FYNNEI. CDR3 in amino acids: CASSIGQGLVAFF. The CDR3 bases are TGTGCCAGCAGTATCGGACAGGGGTTGGTAGCTTTCTTT.

The chain carries TRBV21-1 and TRBJ1-6. TRBV21-1 is a documented pseudogene. The CDR3 loop spans 13 amino acids. The DNA of the CDR3 is TGTGCCAGCAGCAAATTCGATAATTCACCCCTCCACTTT. This encodes CASSKFDNSPLHF.

V is TRBV2 and J is TRBJ2-1; a weak D match, TRBD2 (7 bases). The CDR3 spans 15 residues. Germline V gene lookup returns CDR1 SNHLY and CDR2 FYNNEI. Trimming pared 3 bases from V and 3 bases from J, leaving 12 bases between. CDR3 nucleotide sequence: TGTGCCAGCAGTGACAGGGGAGGGATCTACAATGAGCAGTTCTTC. It specifies CASSDRGGIYNEQFF.

This chain joins TRBV11-3 and TRBJ2-7, with TRBD1 as a possible D gene (7 bases). The CDR3 runs 15 residues. Trimming left V 4 bases short and J 4 bases short, with 17 bases between. The germline V gene encodes CDR1 SGHNT and CDR2 YENEEA. The CDR3 DNA reads as TGTGCCAGCAGCTATTCCGGGGGACAGCTTTACGAGCAGTACTTC. This translates into CASSYSGGQLYEQYF.

This clone was detected only once. The chain is built from TRBV5-1 and TRBJ1-1; a possible D gene is TRBD1 (6 bases). Germline V lookup: CDR1 SGHRS, CDR2 YFSETQ. The CDR3 spans 15 residues. V shed 0 bases and J shed 1 base, with 10 bases lying between them. The CDR3: CASSLETGKNTEAFF. The CDR3 nucleotides are TGCGCCAGCAGCTTGGAGACAGGAAAGAACACTGAAGCTTTCTTT.

The chain couples TRBV7-3 to TRBJ2-2; 7 nucleotides line up with TRBD1. This CDR3 comprises 18 residues. The germline V gene has CDR1 SGHTA and CDR2 FQGTGA. Trimming at V came to 0 bases and at J to 5 bases, leaving 12 bases not matched to a gene. The DNA of the CDR3 is TGTGCCAGCAGCTTAACTAGGGCGGACAGGTTCGGGACCGGGGAGCTGTTTTTT. Translation gives CASSLTRADRFGTGELFF.

J is TRBJ2-7 and V is TRBV5-6; the D gene is possibly TRBD1 (6 bases). Trimming pared 4 bases from V and 4 bases from J, leaving 15 bases between. The CDR3 is made up of 14 amino acids. Germline CDR1 is SGHDT and CDR2 is YYEEEE. The CDR3 DNA reads as TGTGCCAGCAGCCCACAGGGCACAAGTTACGAGCAGTACTTC. Translated, it gives CASSPQGTSYEQYF.

The chain joins TRBV15 to TRBJ2-3, with 14 bases matching TRBD2. The V gene's germline CDR1 is LNHNV and CDR2 YYDKDF (reference sequence). The CDR3 consists of 20 residues. Trimming removed 5 bases from V and 9 bases from J; junction bases left unmatched: 22. The CDR3 DNA sequence: TGTGCCACCAGCTCCCGAAAAGGGCTAATGGGACTAGCGGGGGAGGGAACGCAGTATTTT. Translating gives CATSSRKGLMGLAGEGTQYF.

V is TRBV4-1 and J is TRBJ1-4; D gene uncertain. Trimming pared 0 bases from V and 12 bases from J, leaving 20 bases between. Germline lookup yields CDR1 MGHRA and CDR2 YSYEKL. CDR3 length: 16 amino acids. The CDR3 loop is CASSQERRGQAGELFF. As DNA, the CDR3 is TGCGCCAGCAGCCAAGAGAGGAGAGGGCAGGCCGGGGAACTGTTTTTT.

The genes are TRBV6-5 and TRBJ1-2; D not resolved. V was shortened by 4 bases and J by 1 base, with 7 bases between the two germline ends. The V gene's germline CDR1 is MNHEY and CDR2 SVGAGI. This CDR3 contains 13 residues. This chain's CDR3 is CASSLADNYGYTF. DNA of the CDR3: TGTGCCAGCAGTTTGGCAGATAACTATGGCTACACCTTC.

This chain connects TRBV19 to TRBJ2-1; TRBD1 might be the D (7 bases). Germline CDR1 is LNHDA and CDR2 is SQIVND (reference sequence). Trimming removed 7 bases at V and 4 bases at J, with 17 bases between. CDR3 size: 15 residues. The CDR3 region is CASTGQGGGYNEQFF. The DNA for the CDR3 is TGTGCCAGTACAGGTCAGGGGGGCGGGTACAATGAGCAGTTCTTC.

The table lists this clone with many counts. The chain carries TRBV7-8 and TRBJ1-3, with 9 bases identical to TRBD1. The CDR3 totals 15 residues. Germline trimming cut 6 bases from V and 1 base from J; bases unmatched to any gene: 4. The V gene's germline CDR1 is SGHVS and CDR2 FQNEAQ. As DNA, the CDR3 is TGTGCCAGCAGTCAGGACAGGGGTTCTGGAAACACCATATATTTT. Translating gives CASSQDRGSGNTIYF. Together with reference TRBV7-8 and TRBJ1-3, the CDR3 gives the full variable domain: GAGVSQSPRYKVAKRGQDVALRCDPISGHVSLFWYQQALGQGPEFLTYFQNEAQLDKSGLPSDRFFAERPEGSVSTLKIQRTQQEDSAVYLCASSQDRGSGNTIYFGEGSWLTVV.

V and J are TRBV3-1 (or the pseudogene TRBV3-2) and TRBJ1-6; D is perhaps TRBD1 (5 bases). Per germline, CDR1 LGHDT and CDR2 YNNKEL (reference sequence). This CDR3 spans 14 amino acids. V lost 4 bases and J 7 bases, leaving 11 bases between the germline ends. The CDR3: CASSRGTGNSPLHF. In DNA, the CDR3 is TGTGCCAGCAGCCGAGGGACTGGGAATTCACCCCTCCACTTT.

This clone was counted only a few times. V is TRBV2 and J is TRBJ2-1; 9 bases fit TRBD2. The CDR3 is 16 amino acids. The junction had 5 bases not matched to a gene; V was cut back by 2 bases and J by 3 bases. Germline CDR1 and CDR2: SNHLY and FYNNEI. The CDR3: CASSEQDSGGYNEQFF. Written as DNA, the CDR3 is TGTGCCAGCAGTGAACAGGATAGCGGGGGCTACAATGAGCAGTTCTTC.

This clone occurred a few times. The chain is built from TRBV18 and TRBJ1-3; 10 bases match TRBD1. CDR1 and CDR2 from the germline V gene are KGHSH and LQKENI. The J segment lost 8 bases and the V segment lost 3 bases, leaving 4 bases of the junction unmatched. The CDR3 is made up of 14 amino acids. In nucleotides, the CDR3 is TGTGCCAGCTCACCGACCGGGACAGGGGACACCATATATTTT. Translated, it gives CASSPTGTGDTIYF.